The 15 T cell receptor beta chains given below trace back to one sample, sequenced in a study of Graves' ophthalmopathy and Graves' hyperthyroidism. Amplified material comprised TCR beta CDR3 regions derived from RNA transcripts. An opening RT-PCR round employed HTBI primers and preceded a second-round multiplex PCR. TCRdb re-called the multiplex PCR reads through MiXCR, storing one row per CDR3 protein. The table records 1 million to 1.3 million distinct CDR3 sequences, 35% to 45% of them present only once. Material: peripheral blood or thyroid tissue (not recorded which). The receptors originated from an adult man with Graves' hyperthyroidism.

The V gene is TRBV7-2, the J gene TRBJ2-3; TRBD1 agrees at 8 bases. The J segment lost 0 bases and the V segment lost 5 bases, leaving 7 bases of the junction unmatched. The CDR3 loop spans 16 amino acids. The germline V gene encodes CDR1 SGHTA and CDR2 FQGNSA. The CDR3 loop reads CASSISGQGSTDTQYF. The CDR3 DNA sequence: TGTGCCAGCAGCATATCCGGACAGGGCAGCACAGATACGCAGTATTTT.

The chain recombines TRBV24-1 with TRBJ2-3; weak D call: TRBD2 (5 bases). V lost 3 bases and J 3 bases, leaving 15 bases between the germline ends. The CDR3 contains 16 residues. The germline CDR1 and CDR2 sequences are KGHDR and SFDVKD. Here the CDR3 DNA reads TGTGCCACCAGTGATACGGGGAATGAAGGGACAGATACGCAGTATTTT. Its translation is CATSDTGNEGTDTQYF.

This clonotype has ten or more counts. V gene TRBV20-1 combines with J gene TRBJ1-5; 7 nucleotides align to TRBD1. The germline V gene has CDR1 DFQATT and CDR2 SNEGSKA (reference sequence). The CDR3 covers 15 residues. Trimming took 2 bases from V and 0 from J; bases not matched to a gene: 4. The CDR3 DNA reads TGCAGTGCTAGACCAGGGGGTTATAGCAATCAGCCCCAGCATTTT. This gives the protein CSARPGGYSNQPQHF.

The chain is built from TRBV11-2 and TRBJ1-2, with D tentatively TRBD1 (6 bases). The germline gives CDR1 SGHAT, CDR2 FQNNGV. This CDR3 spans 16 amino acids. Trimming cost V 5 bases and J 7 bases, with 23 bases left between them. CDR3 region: CASSPTGPTEVFGYTF. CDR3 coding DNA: TGTGCCAGCAGCCCGACAGGCCCCACTGAAGTATTTGGCTACACCTTC.

The CDR3 loop reads CASTMGGNTGANVLTF. The DNA of the CDR3 is TGTGCCAGCACCATGGGGGGTAACACCGGGGCCAACGTCCTGACTTTC. The rearrangement joins TRBV2 to TRBJ2-6; tentative D call: TRBD2 (6 bases). This CDR3 is built from 16 residues. Germline lookup yields CDR1 SNHLY and CDR2 FYNNEI. V dropped 7 bases and J dropped 4 bases, with 17 bases sitting between them.

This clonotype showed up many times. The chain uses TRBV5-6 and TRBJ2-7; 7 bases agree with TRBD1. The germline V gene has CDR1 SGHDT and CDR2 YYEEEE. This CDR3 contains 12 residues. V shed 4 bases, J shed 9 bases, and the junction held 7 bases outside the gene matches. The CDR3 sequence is CASSAGQAMQYF. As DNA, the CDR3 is TGTGCCAGCAGCGCAGGACAGGCCATGCAGTACTTC.

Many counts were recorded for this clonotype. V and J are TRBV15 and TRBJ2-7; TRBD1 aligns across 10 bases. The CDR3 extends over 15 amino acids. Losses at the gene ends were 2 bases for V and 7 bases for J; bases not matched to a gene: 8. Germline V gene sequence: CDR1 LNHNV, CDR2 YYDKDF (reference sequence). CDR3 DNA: TGTGCCACCAGCAGACCCGGGACAGGGGTAAAAGAGCAGTACTTC. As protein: CATSRPGTGVKEQYF.

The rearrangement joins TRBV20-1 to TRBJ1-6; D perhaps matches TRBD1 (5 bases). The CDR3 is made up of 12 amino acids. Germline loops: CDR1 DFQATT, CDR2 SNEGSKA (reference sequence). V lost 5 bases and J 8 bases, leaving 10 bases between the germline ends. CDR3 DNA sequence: TGCAGTGCTGGGACGGCCGATTCACCCCTCCACTTT. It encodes CSAGTADSPLHF.

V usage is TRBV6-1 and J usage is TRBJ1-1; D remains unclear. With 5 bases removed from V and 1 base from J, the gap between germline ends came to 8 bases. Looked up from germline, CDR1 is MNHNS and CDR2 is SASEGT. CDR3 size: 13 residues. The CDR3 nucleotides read TGTGCCAGCAGTAGACGGACGAACACTGAAGCTTTCTTT. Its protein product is CASSRRTNTEAFF.

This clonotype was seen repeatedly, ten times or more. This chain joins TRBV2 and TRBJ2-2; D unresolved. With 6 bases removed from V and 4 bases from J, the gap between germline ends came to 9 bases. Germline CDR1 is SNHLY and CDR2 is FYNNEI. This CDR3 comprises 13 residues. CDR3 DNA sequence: TGTGCCAGCAGCTACTCAGCCACCGGGGAGCTGTTTTTT. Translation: CASSYSATGELFF. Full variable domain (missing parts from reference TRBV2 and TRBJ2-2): EPEVTQTPSHQVTQMGQEVILRCVPISNHLYFYWYRQILGQKVEFLVSFYNNEISEKSEIFDDQFSVERPDGSNFTLKIRSTKLEDSAMYFCASSYSATGELFFGEGSRLTVL.

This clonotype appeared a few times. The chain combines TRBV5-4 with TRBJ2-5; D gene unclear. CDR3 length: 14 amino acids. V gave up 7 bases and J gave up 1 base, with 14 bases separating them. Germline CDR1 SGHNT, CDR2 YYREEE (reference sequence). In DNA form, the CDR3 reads TGTGCCAGCTCACCGGCCCACTCCCAAGAGACCCAGTACTTC. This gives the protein CASSPAHSQETQYF.

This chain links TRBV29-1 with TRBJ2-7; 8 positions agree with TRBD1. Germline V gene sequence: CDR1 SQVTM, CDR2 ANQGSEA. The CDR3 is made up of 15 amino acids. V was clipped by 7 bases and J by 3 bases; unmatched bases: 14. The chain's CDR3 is CSAVGLTGEGYEQYF. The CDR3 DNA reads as TGCAGCGCGGTAGGCCTGACAGGGGAAGGCTACGAGCAGTACTTC.

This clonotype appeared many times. The CDR3 sequence is CASRRDRGNEKLFF. Here the CDR3 DNA reads TGTGCCAGCAGACGGGACAGGGGAAATGAAAAACTGTTTTTT. The genes are TRBV7-9 and TRBJ1-4, with 10 bases matching TRBD1. The length of the CDR3 is 14 residues. Losses at the gene ends were 6 bases for V and 5 bases for J; bases not matched to a gene: 3. Per the germline V gene, CDR1 is SEHNR and CDR2 is FQNEAQ (reference sequence).

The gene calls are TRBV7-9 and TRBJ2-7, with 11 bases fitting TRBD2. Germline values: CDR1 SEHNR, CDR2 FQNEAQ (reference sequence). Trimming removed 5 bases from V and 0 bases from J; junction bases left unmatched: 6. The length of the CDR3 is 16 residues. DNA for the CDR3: TGTGCCAGCAGCCATTCTAGCGGGAGGAGCTCCTACGAGCAGTACTTC. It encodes CASSHSSGRSSYEQYF.

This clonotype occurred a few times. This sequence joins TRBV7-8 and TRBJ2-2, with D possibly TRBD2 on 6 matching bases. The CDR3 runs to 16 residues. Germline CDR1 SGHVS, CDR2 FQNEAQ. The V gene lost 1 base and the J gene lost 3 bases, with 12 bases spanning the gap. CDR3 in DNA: TGTGCCAGCAGCTTAGACCCGGGAGCCGACACCGGGGAGCTGTTTTTT. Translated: CASSLDPGADTGELFF.